The 7 T cell receptor beta chains below all came from one sample that was sequenced in a study of T cell changes during pregnancy in multiple sclerosis (dated by TCRdb to the late 2010s). The protocol used for the library was the immunoSEQ multiplex PCR assay. What TCRdb holds here is the immuneACCESS table cut down to in-frame rearrangements. Part of the clones is not present; checked against another copy, under half of the missing clones reflect an unresolved V gene, and the others are unexplained. This sample has approximately 68,000 clones in its table, and 80% to 95% of those were observed once. The top ten clones comprise roughly 1.4% of the sample. The sequenced sample was peripheral blood, obtained in the second trimester of pregnancy. The receptor set was obtained from a female donor with multiple sclerosis, enrolled in a pregnancy study.

V and J are TRBV11-2 and TRBJ2-3; D is possibly TRBD2 (7 bases). Germline V gene lookup returns CDR1 SGHAT and CDR2 FQNNGV. This CDR3 region has 17 residues. V shed 1 base and J shed 6 bases, with 20 bases lying between them. CDR3 protein: CASSLGPRAGASDTQYF. CDR3 bases: TGTGCCAGCAGCTTAGGGCCGCGGGCGGGGGCCAGTGATACGCAGTATTTT.

CDR3 coding DNA: TGTGCCTGGAGTAGGGACAGAATGAACACTGAAGCTTTCTTT. Its translation is CAWSRDRMNTEAFF. The chain employs TRBV30 and TRBJ1-1, with 7 bases lining up with TRBD1. V was pared by 2 bases and J by 0 bases, with 3 bases of the junction left unmatched. Germline V gene data show CDR1 as GTSNPN and CDR2 as SVGIG (reference sequence). CDR3 length: 14 amino acids.

This clone showed up just a few times. The V and J genes are TRBV20-1 and TRBJ1-2, with D perhaps matching TRBD1 (6 bases). The CDR3 is 11 residues long. CDR1 and CDR2 from the germline V gene are DFQATT and SNEGSKA (reference sequence). Trimming removed 5 bases from V and 8 bases from J, with 12 bases in between. The CDR3 loop reads CSAAGAEGYTF. In DNA, the CDR3 is TGCAGTGCTGCGGGGGCGGAGGGCTACACCTTC.

DNA of the CDR3: TGTGCCAGCTCACCGCTCCAGGGAACCCATAATTCACCCCTCCACTTT. Translated, it gives CASSPLQGTHNSPLHF. This rearrangement joins TRBV18 to TRBJ1-6; TRBD1 might be the D (5 bases). Germline V gene lookup returns CDR1 KGHSH and CDR2 LQKENI. V lost 3 bases and J lost 5, with 14 bases in between. The CDR3 runs to 16 residues. Full variable domain (missing parts from reference TRBV18 and TRBJ1-6): NAGVMQNPRHLVRRRGQEARLRCSPMKGHSHVYWYRQLPEEGLKFMVYLQKENIIDESGMPKERFSAEFPKEGPSILRIQQVVRGDSAAYFCASSPLQGTHNSPLHFGNGTRLTVT.

This clone has just one count. The rearrangement joins TRBV11-3 to TRBJ2-7, with TRBD2 matching over 9 bases. The ends lost 5 bases at V and 3 bases at J; junction bases unmatched: 5. The germline V gene has CDR1 SGHNT and CDR2 YENEEA. There are 14 residues in the CDR3. The CDR3 is CASSASSGSYEQYF. CDR3 nucleotides: TGTGCCAGCAGCGCCAGTAGCGGGAGCTACGAGCAGTACTTC.

CDR3 bases: TGTGCCAGCAGCTACGGGGAAACTTCTCAGCCCCAGCATTTT. Residues: CASSYGETSQPQHF. V usage is TRBV9 and J usage is TRBJ1-5; D gene unclear. Per the germline V gene, CDR1 is SGDLS and CDR2 is YYNGEE. The CDR3 extends over 14 amino acids. With 4 bases removed from V and 6 bases from J, the gap between germline ends came to 14 bases.

The CDR3 DNA follows: TGCGCCAGCAGTGAGTCGACAGGGGGACATACTGAAGCTTTCTTT. It yields the protein CASSESTGGHTEAFF. The chain carries TRBV10-1 and TRBJ1-1, with 9 positions matching TRBD1. The CDR3 runs 15 residues. Germline CDR1 reads WNHNN; CDR2 reads SYGVQD (reference sequence). The V and J ends lost 0 bases and 5 bases, in that order; junction bases with no gene match: 4.